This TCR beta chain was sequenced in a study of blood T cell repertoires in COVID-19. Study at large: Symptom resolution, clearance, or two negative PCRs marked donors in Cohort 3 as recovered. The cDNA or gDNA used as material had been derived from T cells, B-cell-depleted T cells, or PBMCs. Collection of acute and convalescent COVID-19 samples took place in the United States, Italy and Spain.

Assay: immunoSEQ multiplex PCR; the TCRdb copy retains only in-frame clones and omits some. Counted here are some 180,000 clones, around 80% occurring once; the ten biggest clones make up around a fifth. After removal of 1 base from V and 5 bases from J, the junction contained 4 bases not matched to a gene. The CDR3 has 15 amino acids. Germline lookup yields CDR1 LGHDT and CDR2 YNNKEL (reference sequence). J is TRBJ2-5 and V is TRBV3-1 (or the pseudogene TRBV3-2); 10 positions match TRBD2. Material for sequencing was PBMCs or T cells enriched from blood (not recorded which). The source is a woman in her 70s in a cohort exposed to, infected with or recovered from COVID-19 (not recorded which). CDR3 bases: TGTGCCAGCAGCCAAGGTGCTAGCGGGAGCGAGACCCAGTACTTC. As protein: CASSQGASGSETQYF.